Listed here are 32 T cell receptor beta chains from one sample, sequenced in a study of breast tumors, draining lymph nodes, adjacent tissues. MiXCR, applied by TCRdb to the multiplex PCR reads, yields one record per CDR3 protein. There are some 65,000 distinct CDR3 sequences in the sample; around two fifths occur only once, and approximately 9.1% lies in the top ten. The sequenced material came from breast tumor tissue. These receptors all come from a female donor with breast cancer. Some clones in this sample may be carry-over from other donors' samples.

As to this clonotype: Being one base from a much bigger clone, this may be a read error. The chain combines TRBV5-1 with TRBJ2-3; D not resolved. This CDR3 has 13 residues. CDR1 and CDR2 from the germline V gene are SGHRS and YFSETQ. The CDR3 nucleotides are TGCGCCAGCAGCTTGGTTGGTACAGATACGCAGTGTTTT. Its protein product is CASSLVGTDTQCF.

This rearrangement joins TRBV18 to TRBJ1-3; no definite D call. V was clipped by 4 bases and J by 0 bases, with 16 bases between them. Germline CDR1 and CDR2: KGHSH and LQKENI. This CDR3 spans 17 amino acids. The CDR3 nucleotides are TGTGCCAGCTCACTGGATTCTTCAGGATTCTCTGGAAACACCATATATTTT. This translates into CASSLDSSGFSGNTIYF.

Points on this clonotype: An end of the junction does not agree with germline; a read error may underlie this. DNA for the CDR3: TGTGCCAGCAGTGACAGGGGGTGCACCGGGGAGCTGTTCTTT. Its protein product is CASSDRGCTGELFF. V gene TRBV2 combines with J gene TRBJ2-2; TRBD1 matches at 7 bases. The CDR3 spans 14 residues. CDR1 is SNHLY, CDR2 FYNNEI, per germline.

The sample holds a few counts of this clonotype. A much larger clone differs by one base, so this may be a read error. The genes are TRBV20-1 and TRBJ2-7; tentatively, D is TRBD2 (6 bases). The CDR3 length is 16 residues. CDR1 DFQATT and CDR2 SNEGSKA come from the germline V gene (reference sequence). The V end was cut by 0 bases, the J end by 7 bases, with 22 bases between. This CDR3 reads CSARDFSRTTNREQYF. The CDR3 DNA is TGCAGTGCTAGAGATTTCTCTCGGACTACCAATCGGGAGCAGTACTTC.

A few counts support this clonotype. A much larger clone differs by one base, so this may be a read error. The rearrangement uses TRBV5-4 and TRBJ1-6, with D possibly TRBD1 on 6 matching bases. Per germline, CDR1 SGHNT and CDR2 YYREEE (reference sequence). This CDR3 has 12 residues. Trimming stripped 2 bases from V and 14 bases from J, with 11 bases between. The CDR3 region has the DNA TGTGCCAGCAGCTTAGCAGGGGCATCCCTCCACTTT. It translates to CASSLAGASLHF. The full variable domain, with the rest looked up from reference TRBV5-4 and TRBJ1-6, is ETGVTQSPTHLIKTRGQQVTLRCSSQSGHNTVSWYQQALGQGPQFIFQYYREEENGRGNFPPRFSGLQFPNYSSELNVNALELDDSALYLCASSLAGASLHFGNGTRLTVT.

J is TRBJ2-7 and V is TRBV10-3; 9 bases map to TRBD2. Looked up from germline, CDR1 is ENHRY and CDR2 is SYGVKD. This CDR3 contains 15 residues. With 7 bases clipped from V and 6 bases from J, the junction kept 13 bases outside the gene matches. The CDR3 coding sequence is TGTGCCATCAATGTCGGACTAGCGAGACTTGCCGAGCAGTACTTC. Translated, it gives CAINVGLARLAEQYF.

The table lists this clonotype with many counts. The chain employs TRBV20-1 and TRBJ2-4; the D gene is possibly TRBD1 (6 bases). Trimming pared 5 bases from V and 9 bases from J, leaving 20 bases between. Germline V gives CDR1 DFQATT, CDR2 SNEGSKA (reference sequence). The CDR3 covers 14 residues. CDR3 sequence reads: CSAGGVGGIAIQYF. The DNA of the CDR3 is TGCAGTGCTGGCGGCGTAGGGGGAATTGCCATTCAGTACTTC.

A word on this clonotype: Because the CDR3 is missing its conserved closing phenylalanine or tryptophan, this is likely a read error. DNA of the CDR3: TGTGCCAGCAGTGAACCGGGACAGGCTGGAAATACCATATATTCT. This translates into CASSEPGQAGNTIYS. This chain connects TRBV6-1 to TRBJ1-3, with 8 bases that match TRBD1. The germline V gene has CDR1 MNHNS and CDR2 SASEGT. The CDR3 spans 15 residues.

In DNA, the CDR3 is TGTGCCAGCAGTCGGTCGGGACTAGCCGATAATGAGCAGTTCTTC. Protein: CASSRSGLADNEQFF. The rearrangement uses TRBV6-6 and TRBJ2-1; 9 bases match TRBD2. The CDR3 spans 15 residues. V shed 5 bases, J shed 7 bases, and the junction held 9 bases outside the gene matches. The V gene's germline CDR1 is MNHNY and CDR2 SVGAGI (reference sequence).

This clonotype was found many times. The chain links TRBV4-2 to TRBJ2-7; the match to TRBD2 covers 7 bases. The CDR3 is 14 residues long. V was clipped by 0 bases and J by 7 bases; unmatched bases: 6. The germline CDR1 and CDR2 sequences are LGHNA and YNFKEQ. The CDR3 reads CASSQDRVGGEQYF. CDR3 in DNA: TGTGCCAGCAGCCAAGATCGGGTGGGGGGGGAGCAGTACTTC.

Concerning this clonotype: With a much larger clone just one base away, this may be a read error. The chain uses TRBV28 and TRBJ1-2; D remains unclear. CDR3 size: 13 residues. Germline V gene lookup returns CDR1 MDHEN and CDR2 SYDVKM. CDR3 bases: TGTGCCAGCAATTTATTACAGCGAGATGGCTACACCTTC. It is translated as CASNLLQRDGYTF.

This clonotype was detected many times. The chain recombines TRBV12-3 or TRBV12-4 with TRBJ1-3, with no clear D. Trimming pared 1 base from V and 10 bases from J, leaving 8 bases between. The CDR3 covers 12 residues. The CDR3 here is CASSLDWVTIYF. The CDR3, as DNA: TGTGCCAGCAGTTTAGACTGGGTGACCATATATTTT.

Concerning this clonotype: The junction does not match germline at one end; this may be a read error. This chain joins TRBV10-3 and TRBJ1-5; D remains ambiguous. The CDR3 extends over 13 amino acids. Germline CDR1 ENHRY, CDR2 SYGVKD. CDR3 residues: CAISESSGRTRAF. DNA for the CDR3: TGTGCCATCAGTGAGTCCAGTGGCAGGACCCGGGCGTTT.

This clonotype was seen many times. The V gene is TRBV18, the J gene TRBJ1-5; D is ambiguous. The V end was cut by 2 bases, the J end by 4 bases, with 9 bases between. The CDR3 has 14 amino acids. Germline values: CDR1 KGHSH, CDR2 LQKENI. CDR3 residues: CASSPGSVNQPQHF. In DNA, the CDR3 is TGTGCCAGCTCACCAGGGTCAGTGAATCAGCCCCAGCATTTT.

In its sample, this clonotype was seen many times. The genes are TRBV7-8 and TRBJ2-5; D unclear. The CDR3 is made up of 15 amino acids. Trimming pared 1 base from V and 2 bases from J, leaving 11 bases between. Germline loops: CDR1 SGHVS, CDR2 FQNEAQ. The CDR3 region has the DNA TGTGCCAGCAGCTTAGAGCGCCACAAACAAGAGACCCAGTACTTC. It is translated as CASSLERHKQETQYF. The variable domain in full, completed from reference TRBV7-8 and TRBJ2-5, reads GAGVSQSPRYKVAKRGQDVALRCDPISGHVSLFWYQQALGQGPEFLTYFQNEAQLDKSGLPSDRFFAERPEGSVSTLKIQRTQQEDSAVYLCASSLERHKQETQYFGPGTRLLVL.

This clonotype came up many times. The chain links TRBV12-5 to TRBJ1-5; D gene uncertain. Per the germline V gene, CDR1 is LGHNT and CDR2 is FRNRAP. The CDR3 is 16 residues long. The germline V and J ends were trimmed by 3 bases and 3 bases, with 15 bases remaining between them. This CDR3 is CASGFPGTATNQPQHF. The CDR3 DNA is TGTGCTAGTGGTTTCCCGGGAACGGCCACCAATCAGCCCCAGCATTTT.

This clonotype was found once. V and J are TRBV12-3 or TRBV12-4 and TRBJ2-1, with a weak D call TRBD1 (7 bases). This CDR3 contains 12 residues. V was trimmed by 5 bases and J by 11 bases, leaving 13 bases between them. The CDR3 spells CASSAAGGKQFF. As DNA, the CDR3 is TGTGCCAGCAGTGCGGCAGGGGGGAAGCAGTTCTTC.

This clonotype occurred many times. The chain recombines TRBV12-3 or TRBV12-4 with TRBJ1-5; 7 bases line up with TRBD1. Trimming cost V 8 bases and J 1 base; bases outside gene matches: 2. CDR3 length: 13 residues. Here the CDR3 reads CASGGGSNQPQHF. CDR3 DNA: TGTGCCAGCGGAGGGGGCAGCAATCAGCCCCAGCATTTT.

The sample holds many counts of this clonotype. The chain recombines TRBV20-1 with TRBJ2-2; TRBD2 agrees at 10 bases. Trimming at V came to 0 bases and at J to 6 bases, leaving 13 bases not matched to a gene. This CDR3 has 18 amino acids. CDR1 is DFQATT and CDR2 is SNEGSKA in the germline V gene (reference sequence). CDR3 in DNA: TGCAGTGCTAGAGATCCTGGGGGGCTAGCGGGAGTTCCCGGGGAGCTGTTTTTT. Translating it yields CSARDPGGLAGVPGELFF.

This clonotype appeared many times. The chain recombines TRBV7-6 with TRBJ1-2, with a possible D match to TRBD1 (6 bases). Per the germline V gene, CDR1 is SGHVS and CDR2 is FNYEAQ. V was pared by 3 bases and J by 0 bases, with 23 bases between. The CDR3 loop spans 19 amino acids. The DNA of the CDR3 is TGTGCCAGCAGCTTTCCCCTCCCGTCGACAGGCCCCGCTAACTATGGCTACACCTTC. Its translation is CASSFPLPSTGPANYGYTF.

At least ten counts were recorded for this clonotype. The chain joins TRBV6-6 to TRBJ2-7; maybe TRBD1 (5 bases). The germline gives CDR1 MNHNY, CDR2 SVGAGI (reference sequence). The CDR3 consists of 14 residues. V gave up 4 bases and J gave up 6 bases, with 16 bases separating them. DNA for the CDR3: TGTGCCAGCAGTTTGACAGAGGAACTACTCGAGCAGTACTTC. It is translated as CASSLTEELLEQYF.

The gene calls are TRBV7-9 and TRBJ2-2, with D perhaps being TRBD1 or TRBD2 (5 bases each). The CDR3 contains 17 residues. The germline V gene encodes CDR1 SEHNR and CDR2 FQNEAQ (reference sequence). V was pared by 4 bases and J by 6 bases, with 21 bases between. CDR3 residues: CASSSLDGTNVPGELFF. CDR3 DNA: TGTGCCAGCAGCTCCCTGGACGGGACGAACGTCCCCGGGGAGCTGTTTTTT. The full variable domain, rest sourced from reference TRBV7-9 and TRBJ2-2, is DTGVSQNPRHKITKRGQNVTFRCDPISEHNRLYWYRQTLGQGPEFLTYFQNEAQLEKSRLLSDRFSAERPKGSFSTLEIQRTEQGDSAMYLCASSSLDGTNVPGELFFGEGSRLTVL.

V usage is TRBV10-3 and J usage is TRBJ2-1, with D perhaps assigned TRBD1 or TRBD2 (5 bases each). CDR3 length: 15 residues. The germline V and J ends were trimmed by 2 bases and 4 bases, with 12 bases remaining between them. Germline values: CDR1 ENHRY, CDR2 SYGVKD. The CDR3 bases are TGTGCCATCAGTGAGCGGGACCGACTTTACAATGAGCAGTTCTTC. As protein: CAISERDRLYNEQFF.

The chain carries TRBV12-3 or TRBV12-4 and TRBJ2-1; TRBD1 matches 10 bases. The CDR3 totals 16 residues. The trim removed 1 base at V and 4 bases at J, leaving 4 bases unmatched. This CDR3 is CASSLEDRGTYNEQFF. CDR3 sequence (DNA): TGTGCCAGCAGTTTAGAGGACAGGGGGACATACAATGAGCAGTTCTTC.

This clonotype was counted ten times or more. The genes are TRBV6-5 and TRBJ2-4; the D gene could be TRBD1 or TRBD2 (5 bases each). The CDR3 covers 17 residues. Germline V gene lookup returns CDR1 MNHEY and CDR2 SVGAGI. V was shortened by 5 bases and J by 0 bases, with 17 bases between the two germline ends. This CDR3 reads CASSPPGGTLAKNIQYF. The DNA of the CDR3 is TGTGCCAGCAGTCCCCCCGGTGGGACCTTAGCCAAAAACATTCAGTACTTC.

The rearrangement joins TRBV11-2 to TRBJ2-2; 11 nucleotides align to TRBD2. With V trimmed by 0 bases and J by 6 bases, 9 bases remained unmatched. The germline V gene has CDR1 SGHAT and CDR2 FQNNGV. The CDR3 is 18 residues long. CDR3 nucleotide sequence: TGTGCCAGCAGCTTAGACAATACAGGGACTAGCGGTTCCGGGGAGCTGTTTTTT. This encodes CASSLDNTGTSGSGELFF.

The V and J genes are TRBV5-4 and TRBJ2-5, with D perhaps TRBD2 (6 bases). The CDR3 sequence is 16 residues long. Germline assignment: CDR1 SGHNT and CDR2 YYREEE (reference sequence). V lost 2 bases and J lost 9, with 23 bases in between. The CDR3 bases are TGTGCCAGCAGCTTAGCGGTGCTAGCGAGAGGGGAGGCCCAGTACTTC. Protein product: CASSLAVLARGEAQYF.

This clonotype was recorded many times. The CDR3 DNA reads TGTGCCAGCAGCCCCACCCAGGACAGGGGTTATAGCTATGGCTACACCTTC. Translating gives CASSPTQDRGYSYGYTF. V and J are TRBV6-6 and TRBJ1-2; TRBD1 matches at 9 bases. Trimming cost V 6 bases and J 4 bases; bases outside gene matches: 15. Per germline, CDR1 MNHNY and CDR2 SVGAGI (reference sequence). The CDR3 consists of 17 residues.

This sequence joins TRBV4-2 and TRBJ2-3; 9 nucleotides match TRBD1. The junction had 2 bases not matched to a gene; V was cut back by 1 base and J by 3 bases. CDR1 and CDR2 from the germline V gene are LGHNA and YNFKEQ. The CDR3 consists of 15 residues. This chain's CDR3 is CASSQGDRVTDTQYF. The CDR3 DNA reads TGTGCCAGCAGCCAAGGGGACAGGGTTACAGATACGCAGTATTTT.

This sequence joins TRBV4-2 and TRBJ1-2, with TRBD1 matching 7 bases. This CDR3 is 14 amino acids long. J lost 4 bases, V lost 2 bases, and 4 bases had no gene match. CDR1 LGHNA and CDR2 YNFKEQ come from the germline V gene. CDR3 sequence reads: CASSQSTGFYGYTF. CDR3 DNA: TGTGCCAGCAGCCAATCGACAGGGTTCTATGGCTACACCTTC.

This clonotype was observed a handful of times. The J gene is TRBJ1-4, the V gene TRBV15, with D possibly matching TRBD1 (5 bases). Germline lookup yields CDR1 LNHNV and CDR2 YYDKDF (reference sequence). CDR3 length equals 12 residues. V lost 10 bases and J lost 7, with 13 bases in between. The CDR3 DNA reads as TGTGCCAAAGTGGGGGGGGTTGAAAAACTGTTTTTT. Translation: CAKVGGVEKLFF.

Points on this clonotype: It is likely a read error, because the conserved phenylalanine at the end of the CDR3 is missing. The genes are TRBV9 and TRBJ1-3; no clear D. The germline V gene has CDR1 SGDLS and CDR2 YYNGEE. The CDR3 has 13 amino acids. The ends were cut back, 6 bases at V and 3 bases at J, with 10 bases in the middle. The CDR3: CASNLKDGNTIYS. The CDR3 DNA is TGTGCCAGCAACCTTAAGGATGGAAACACCATATATTCT.